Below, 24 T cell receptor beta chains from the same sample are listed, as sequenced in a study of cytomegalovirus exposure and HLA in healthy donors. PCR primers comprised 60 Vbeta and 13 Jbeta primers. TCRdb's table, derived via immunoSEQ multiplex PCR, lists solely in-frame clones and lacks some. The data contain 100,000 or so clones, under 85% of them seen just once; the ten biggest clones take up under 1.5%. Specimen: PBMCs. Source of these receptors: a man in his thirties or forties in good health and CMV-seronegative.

CDR3 DNA sequence: TGTGCCAGCAGAAGGACAGGGGGAGACTATGGCTACACCTTC. As protein: CASRRTGGDYGYTF. The J gene is TRBJ1-2, the V gene TRBV6-5; 10 bases match TRBD1. From germline, CDR1 is MNHEY and CDR2 SVGAGI. The CDR3 loop spans 14 amino acids. Unmatched junction bases numbered 4, after V lost 6 bases and J lost 3 bases.

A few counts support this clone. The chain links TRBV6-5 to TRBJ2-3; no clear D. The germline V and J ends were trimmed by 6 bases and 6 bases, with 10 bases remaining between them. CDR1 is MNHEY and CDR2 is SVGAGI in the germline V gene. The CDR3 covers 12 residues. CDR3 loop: CASRTARDTQYF. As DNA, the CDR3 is TGTGCCAGCAGGACCGCTAGGGATACGCAGTATTTT.

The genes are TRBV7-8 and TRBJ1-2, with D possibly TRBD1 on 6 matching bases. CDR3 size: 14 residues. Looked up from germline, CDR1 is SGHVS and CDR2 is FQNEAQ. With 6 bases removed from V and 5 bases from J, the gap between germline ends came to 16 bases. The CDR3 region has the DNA TGTGCCAGCAGTCTCACCGGGACAAGTTATGGCTACACCTTC. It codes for CASSLTGTSYGYTF.

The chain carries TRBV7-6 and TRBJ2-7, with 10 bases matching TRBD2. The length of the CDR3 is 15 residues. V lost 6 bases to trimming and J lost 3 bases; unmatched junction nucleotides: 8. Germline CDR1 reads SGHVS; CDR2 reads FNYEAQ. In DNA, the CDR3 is TGTGCCAGCAGTTCGGGGGCTAGCGGGGGCTACGAGCAGTACTTC. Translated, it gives CASSSGASGGYEQYF.

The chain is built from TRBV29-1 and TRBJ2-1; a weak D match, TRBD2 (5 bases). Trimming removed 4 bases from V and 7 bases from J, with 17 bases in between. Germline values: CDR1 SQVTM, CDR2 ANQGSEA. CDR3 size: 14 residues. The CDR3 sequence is CSVAASGRANEQFF. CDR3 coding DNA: TGCAGCGTTGCGGCTTCCGGGCGGGCGAATGAGCAGTTCTTC.

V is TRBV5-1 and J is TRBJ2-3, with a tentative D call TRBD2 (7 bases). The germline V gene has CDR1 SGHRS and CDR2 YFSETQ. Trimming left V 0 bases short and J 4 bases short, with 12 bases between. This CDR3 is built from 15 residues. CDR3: CASSLAIGGADTQYF. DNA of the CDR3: TGCGCCAGCAGCTTGGCCATAGGGGGGGCAGATACGCAGTATTTT.

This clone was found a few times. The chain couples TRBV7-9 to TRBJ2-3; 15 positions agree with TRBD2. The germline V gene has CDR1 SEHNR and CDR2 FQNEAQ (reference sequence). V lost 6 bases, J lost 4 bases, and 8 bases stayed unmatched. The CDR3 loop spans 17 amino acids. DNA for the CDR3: TGTGCCAGCAGGCGGACTAGCGGGAGGGGAAGGCCAGATACGCAGTATTTT. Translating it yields CASRRTSGRGRPDTQYF.

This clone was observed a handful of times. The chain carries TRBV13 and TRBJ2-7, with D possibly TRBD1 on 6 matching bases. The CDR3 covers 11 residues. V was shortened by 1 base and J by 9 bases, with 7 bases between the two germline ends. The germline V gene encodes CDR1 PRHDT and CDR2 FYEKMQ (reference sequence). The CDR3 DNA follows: TGTGCCAGCAGCTTAGTAGGGGGGCAGTACTTC. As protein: CASSLVGGQYF.

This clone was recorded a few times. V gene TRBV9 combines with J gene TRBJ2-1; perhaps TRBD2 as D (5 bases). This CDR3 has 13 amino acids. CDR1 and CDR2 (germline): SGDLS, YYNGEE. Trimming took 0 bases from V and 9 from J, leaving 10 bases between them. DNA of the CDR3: TGTGCCAGCAGCGTAGAGGCTCGGGGTGAGCAGTTCTTC. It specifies CASSVEARGEQFF.

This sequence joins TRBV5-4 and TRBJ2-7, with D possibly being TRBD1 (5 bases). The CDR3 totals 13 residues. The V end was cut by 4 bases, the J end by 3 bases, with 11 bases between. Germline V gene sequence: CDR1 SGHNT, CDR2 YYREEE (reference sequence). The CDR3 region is CASSGSGFYEQYF. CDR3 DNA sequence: TGTGCCAGCAGCGGCTCAGGGTTCTACGAGCAGTACTTC.

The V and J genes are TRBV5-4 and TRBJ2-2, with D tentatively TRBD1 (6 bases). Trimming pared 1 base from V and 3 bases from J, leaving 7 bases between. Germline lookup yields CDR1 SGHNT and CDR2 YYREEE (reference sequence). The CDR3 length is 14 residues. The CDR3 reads CASSLNRDTGELFF. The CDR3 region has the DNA TGTGCCAGCAGCTTGAACAGGGACACCGGGGAGCTGTTTTTT.

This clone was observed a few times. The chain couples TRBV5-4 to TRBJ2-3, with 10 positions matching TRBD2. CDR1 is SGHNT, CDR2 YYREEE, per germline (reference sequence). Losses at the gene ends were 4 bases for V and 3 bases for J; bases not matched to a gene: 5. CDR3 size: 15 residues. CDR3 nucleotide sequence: TGTGCCAGCAGCGAGTCTAGCGGGGGTACAGATACGCAGTATTTT. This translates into CASSESSGGTDTQYF.

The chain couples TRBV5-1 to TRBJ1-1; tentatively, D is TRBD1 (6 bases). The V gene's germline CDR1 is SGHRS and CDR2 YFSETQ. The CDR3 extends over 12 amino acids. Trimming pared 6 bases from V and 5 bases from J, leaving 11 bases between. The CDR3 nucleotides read TGCGCCAGCACGACGGGACAAACTGAAGCTTTCTTT. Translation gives CASTTGQTEAFF.

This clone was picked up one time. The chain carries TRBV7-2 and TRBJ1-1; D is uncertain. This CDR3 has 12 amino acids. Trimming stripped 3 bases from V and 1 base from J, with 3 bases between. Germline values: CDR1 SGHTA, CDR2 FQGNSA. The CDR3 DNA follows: TGTGCCAGCAGCTTCCGGAACACTGAAGCTTTCTTT. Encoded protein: CASSFRNTEAFF. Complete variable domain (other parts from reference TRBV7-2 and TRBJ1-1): GAGVSQSPSNKVTEKGKDVELRCDPISGHTALYWYRQSLGQGLEFLIYFQGNSAPDKSGLPSDRFSAERTGGSVSTLTIQRTQQEDSAVYLCASSFRNTEAFFGQGTRLTVV.

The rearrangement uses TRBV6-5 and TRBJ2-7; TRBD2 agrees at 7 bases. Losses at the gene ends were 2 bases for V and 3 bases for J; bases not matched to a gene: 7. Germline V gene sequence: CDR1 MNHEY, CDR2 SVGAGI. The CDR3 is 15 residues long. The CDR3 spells CASSYPAAGIYEQYF. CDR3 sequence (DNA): TGTGCCAGCAGTTACCCAGCAGCGGGGATCTACGAGCAGTACTTC.

The CDR3 coding sequence is TGCAGCGGCTCCGGAGGGGCCAATGAGCAGTTCTTC. Translating gives CSGSGGANEQFF. The rearrangement joins TRBV29-1 to TRBJ2-1, with D perhaps matching TRBD2 (6 bases). The V gene's germline CDR1 is SQVTM and CDR2 ANQGSEA. The CDR3 length is 12 residues. Trimming took off 7 bases at V and 6 bases at J, with 13 bases between the two ends.

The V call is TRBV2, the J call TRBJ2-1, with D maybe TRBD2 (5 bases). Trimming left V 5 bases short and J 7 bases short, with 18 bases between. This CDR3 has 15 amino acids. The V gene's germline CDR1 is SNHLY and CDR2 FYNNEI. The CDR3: CASSKTGNLGNEQFF. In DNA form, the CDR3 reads TGTGCCAGCAGTAAGACCGGGAACCTTGGTAATGAGCAGTTCTTC.

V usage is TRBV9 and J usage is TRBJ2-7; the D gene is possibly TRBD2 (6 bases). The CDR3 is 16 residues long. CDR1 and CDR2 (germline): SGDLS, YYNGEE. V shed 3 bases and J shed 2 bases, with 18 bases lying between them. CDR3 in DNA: TGTGCCAGCAGCGCTGACCGGGACTCCTTCACCTACGAGCAGTACTTC. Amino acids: CASSADRDSFTYEQYF.

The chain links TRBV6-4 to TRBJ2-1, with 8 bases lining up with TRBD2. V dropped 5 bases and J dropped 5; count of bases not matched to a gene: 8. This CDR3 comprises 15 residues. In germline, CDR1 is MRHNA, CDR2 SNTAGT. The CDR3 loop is CASSPTLAGNNEQFF. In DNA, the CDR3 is TGTGCCAGCAGTCCAACGTTAGCGGGGAACAATGAGCAGTTCTTC.

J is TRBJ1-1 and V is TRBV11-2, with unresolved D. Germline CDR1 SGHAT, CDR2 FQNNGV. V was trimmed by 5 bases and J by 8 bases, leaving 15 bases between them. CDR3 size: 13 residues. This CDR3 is CASSRLHLEEAFF. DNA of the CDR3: TGTGCCAGCAGCCGCCTACATTTGGAGGAAGCTTTCTTT.

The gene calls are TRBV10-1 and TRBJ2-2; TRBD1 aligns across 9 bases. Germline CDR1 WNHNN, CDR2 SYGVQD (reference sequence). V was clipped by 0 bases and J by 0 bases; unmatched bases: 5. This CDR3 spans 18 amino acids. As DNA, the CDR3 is TGCGCCAGCAGTGAGTCGACGGGACAGGGAACGAACACCGGGGAGCTGTTTTTT. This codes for CASSESTGQGTNTGELFF.

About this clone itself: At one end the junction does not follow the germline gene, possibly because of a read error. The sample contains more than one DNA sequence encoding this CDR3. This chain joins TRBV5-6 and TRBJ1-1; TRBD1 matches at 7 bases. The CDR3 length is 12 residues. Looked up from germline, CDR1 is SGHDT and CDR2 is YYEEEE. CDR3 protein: CASSQDRFKAFF. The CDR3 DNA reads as TGTGCCAGCAGCCAGGACAGGTTCAAAGCCTTCTTT.

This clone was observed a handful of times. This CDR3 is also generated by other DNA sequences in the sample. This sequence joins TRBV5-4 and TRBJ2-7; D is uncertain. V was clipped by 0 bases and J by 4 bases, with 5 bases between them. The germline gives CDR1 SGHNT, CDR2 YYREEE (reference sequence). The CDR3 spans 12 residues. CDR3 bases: TGTGCCAGCAGCTTGGGGGCTTACGAGCAGTACTTC. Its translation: CASSLGAYEQYF.

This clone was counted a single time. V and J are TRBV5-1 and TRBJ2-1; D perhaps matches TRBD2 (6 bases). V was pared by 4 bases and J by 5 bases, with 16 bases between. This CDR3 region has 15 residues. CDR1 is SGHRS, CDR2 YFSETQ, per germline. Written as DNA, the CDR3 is TGCGCCAGCAGCCCAACTGGGACTGAACACAATGAGCAGTTCTTC. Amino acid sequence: CASSPTGTEHNEQFF.